This TCR beta chain originates from a study of T cell repertoires in cytomegalovirus infection. TCRdb processed the reads anew with MiXCR; each CDR3 protein has one entry. The sample contains approximately 770,000 distinct CDR3 sequences, under 35% of which appear only once. Turning to this clonotype: Its antigen is not identified.

This TCR came from a human donor in good health (CMV status not recorded). Some clones in this sample may be carry-over from other donors' samples. The sample in question was cultured CD8+ T cells from PBMCs, obtained from culture after CMV antigen stimulation.

The CDR3 loop reads CASSKIYQETQYF. The CDR3 DNA is TGTGCCAGCAGCAAGATCTATCAAGAGACCCAGTACTTC. The chain links TRBV7-2 to TRBJ2-5; D ambiguous. The CDR3 contains 13 residues. With 5 bases removed from V and 2 bases from J, the gap between germline ends came to 9 bases. Germline loops: CDR1 SGHTA, CDR2 FQGNSA.